These 3 T cell receptor beta chains were sequenced from one sample in a study of blood T cells in healthy people across ages. The use of a sample-barcoded 5' primer and a J-beta primer mix characterized a second PCR of roughly 7 to 11 cycles. MiXCR, run by TCRdb on the 5' RACE reads, gives a single entry per CDR3 protein. Here the sample spans about 630,000 distinct CDR3 sequences, around 21% being singletons. Source material: blood. Receptors originate from a man aged 65-85 years in good health.

This clonotype occurred many times. J is TRBJ2-3 and V is TRBV20-1; the match to TRBD2 covers 13 bases. The CDR3 is 14 amino acids. Per the germline V gene, CDR1 is DFQATT and CDR2 is SNEGSKA (reference sequence). V was pared by 6 bases and J by 6 bases, with 6 bases of the junction left unmatched. The CDR3 loop is CSATPTSGRDTQYF. CDR3 bases: TGCAGTGCCACCCCGACTAGCGGGAGGGATACGCAGTATTTT.

The chain recombines TRBV28 with TRBJ1-2, with D possibly TRBD1 on 5 matching bases. Per germline, CDR1 MDHEN and CDR2 SYDVKM. Trimming stripped 5 bases from V and 6 bases from J, with 13 bases between. The CDR3 covers 13 residues. The CDR3, as DNA: TGTGCCAGCAGTCCCTTAGGGGAACATGGCTACACCTTC. It specifies CASSPLGEHGYTF.

This clonotype turned up a few times. J is TRBJ2-5 and V is TRBV15; 7 bases agree with TRBD2. Germline V gene lookup returns CDR1 LNHNV and CDR2 YYDKDF (reference sequence). Germline trimming cut 7 bases from V and 5 bases from J; bases unmatched to any gene: 13. The CDR3 is 15 amino acids. The CDR3 loop is CATNKGGNLGETQYF. The CDR3 nucleotides are TGTGCCACCAATAAGGGAGGGAACCTAGGGGAGACCCAGTACTTC.